This T cell receptor beta chain emerged from a study of blood T cell repertoires in COVID-19. Study context: The cDNA or gDNA used as material had been derived from T cells, B-cell-depleted T cells, or PBMCs.

The CDR3 length is 15 residues. Germline CDR1 is LGHDT and CDR2 is YNNKEL (reference sequence). Trimming stripped 1 base from V and 3 bases from J, with 12 bases between. How the authors handled the data: Estimation of nucleated cell counts relied on the amplification of reference gene primers. Produced via immunoSEQ multiplex PCR; TCRdb's table is partial and in-frame only. V and J calls and clone size are those listed in that table; D and trimming were worked out from the DNA. The sample shows roughly 120,000 clones, 85% to 90% of them seen only once. The specimen was peripheral blood. This sequence originates from a woman aged 55-69 years with COVID-19, enrolled during active disease. The chain links TRBV3-1 (or the pseudogene TRBV3-2) to TRBJ1-2; tentative D call: TRBD1 (6 bases). CDR3 nucleotide sequence: TGTGCCAGCAGCCAAGGTTCCTGGACAGACTATGGCTACACCTTC. Its translation: CASSQGSWTDYGYTF.